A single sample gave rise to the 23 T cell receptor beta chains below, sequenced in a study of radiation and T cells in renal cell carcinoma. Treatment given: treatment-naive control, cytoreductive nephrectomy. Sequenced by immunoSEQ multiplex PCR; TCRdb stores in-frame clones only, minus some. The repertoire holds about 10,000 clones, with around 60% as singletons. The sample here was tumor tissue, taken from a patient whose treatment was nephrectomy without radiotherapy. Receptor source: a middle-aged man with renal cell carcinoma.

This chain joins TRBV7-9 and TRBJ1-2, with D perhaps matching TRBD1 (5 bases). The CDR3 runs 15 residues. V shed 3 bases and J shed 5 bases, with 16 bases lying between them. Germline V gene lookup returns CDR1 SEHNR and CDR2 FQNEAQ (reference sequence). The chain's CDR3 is CASSFGAGRAYGYTF. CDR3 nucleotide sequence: TGTGCCAGCAGCTTTGGGGCAGGGCGGGCGTATGGCTACACCTTC.

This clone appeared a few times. The CDR3 protein is CASSPLRTGMEAFF. CDR3 bases: TGTGCCAGCAGTCCCCTCAGGACAGGGATGGAAGCTTTCTTT. The V and J genes are TRBV2 and TRBJ1-1; 8 bases match TRBD1. The CDR3 length is 14 residues. Germline CDR1 and CDR2: SNHLY and FYNNEI. V lost 5 bases and J lost 8; bases outside the gene matches: 10.

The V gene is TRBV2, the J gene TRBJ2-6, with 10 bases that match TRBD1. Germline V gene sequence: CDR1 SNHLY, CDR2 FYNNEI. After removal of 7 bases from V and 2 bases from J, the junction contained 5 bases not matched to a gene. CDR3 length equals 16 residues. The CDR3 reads CASMGTGDTGANVLTF. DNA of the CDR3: TGTGCCAGCATGGGGACAGGGGACACTGGGGCCAACGTCCTGACTTTC.

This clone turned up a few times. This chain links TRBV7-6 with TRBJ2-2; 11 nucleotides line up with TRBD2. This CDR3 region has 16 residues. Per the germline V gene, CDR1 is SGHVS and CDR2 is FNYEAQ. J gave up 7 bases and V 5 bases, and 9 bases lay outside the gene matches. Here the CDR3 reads CASSPKTSGTFGELFF. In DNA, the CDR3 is TGTGCCAGCAGCCCAAAGACTAGCGGGACCTTCGGGGAGCTGTTTTTT. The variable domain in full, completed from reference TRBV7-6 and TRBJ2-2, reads GAGVSQSPRYKVTKRGQDVALRCDPISGHVSLYWYRQALGQGPEFLTYFNYEAQQDKSGLPNDRFSAERPEGSISTLTIQRTEQRDSAMYRCASSPKTSGTFGELFFGEGSRLTVL.

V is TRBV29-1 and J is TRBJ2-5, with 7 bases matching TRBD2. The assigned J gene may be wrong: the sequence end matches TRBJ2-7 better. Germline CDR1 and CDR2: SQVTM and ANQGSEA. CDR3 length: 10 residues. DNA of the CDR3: TGCAGCGTGGGGGGGGGCGAGCAGTACTTC. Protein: CSVGGGEQYF.

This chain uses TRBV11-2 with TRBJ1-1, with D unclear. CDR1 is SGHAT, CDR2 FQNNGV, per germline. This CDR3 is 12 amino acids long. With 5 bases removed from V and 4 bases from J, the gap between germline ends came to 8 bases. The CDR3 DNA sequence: TGTGCCAGCAGCCCCTCCGTCACTGAAGCTTTCTTT. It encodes CASSPSVTEAFF.

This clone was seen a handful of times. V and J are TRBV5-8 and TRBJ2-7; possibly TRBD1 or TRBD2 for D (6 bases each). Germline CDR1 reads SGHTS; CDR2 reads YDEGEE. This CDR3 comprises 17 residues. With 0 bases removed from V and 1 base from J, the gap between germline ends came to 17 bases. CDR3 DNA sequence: TGTGCCAGCAGCTTGGTCGCCGGGGGCGAAGTATCCTACGAGCAGTACGTC. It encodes CASSLVAGGEVSYEQYV.

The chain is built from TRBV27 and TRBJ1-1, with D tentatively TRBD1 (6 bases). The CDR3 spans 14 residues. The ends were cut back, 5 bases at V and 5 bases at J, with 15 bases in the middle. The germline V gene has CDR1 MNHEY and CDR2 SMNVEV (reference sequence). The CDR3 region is CASSKQGRYTEAFF. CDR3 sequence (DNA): TGTGCCAGCAGTAAACAGGGAAGGTATACTGAAGCTTTCTTT.

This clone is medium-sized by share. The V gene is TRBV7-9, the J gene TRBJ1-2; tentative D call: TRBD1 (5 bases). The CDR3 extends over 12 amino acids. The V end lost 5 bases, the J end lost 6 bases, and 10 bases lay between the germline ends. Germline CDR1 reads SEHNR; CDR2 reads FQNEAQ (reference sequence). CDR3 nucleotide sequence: TGTGCCAGCAGCGTCGGGACGGATGGCTACACCTTC. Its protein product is CASSVGTDGYTF.

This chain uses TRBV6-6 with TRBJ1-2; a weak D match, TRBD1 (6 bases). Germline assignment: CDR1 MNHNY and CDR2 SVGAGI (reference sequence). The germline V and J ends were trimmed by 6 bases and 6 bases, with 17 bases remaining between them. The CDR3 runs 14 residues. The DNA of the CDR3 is TGTGCCAGCAGCCGCGGGGGGCCTTCCCATGGCTACACCTTC. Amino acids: CASSRGGPSHGYTF.

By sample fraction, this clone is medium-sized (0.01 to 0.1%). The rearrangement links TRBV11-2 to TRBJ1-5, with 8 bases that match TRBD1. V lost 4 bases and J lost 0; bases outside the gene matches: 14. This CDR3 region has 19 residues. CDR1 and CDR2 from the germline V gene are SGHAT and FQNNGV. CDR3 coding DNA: TGTGCCAGCAGCTCTTGGGCAGGGGGCGACCCCCCTAGCAATCAGCCCCAGCATTTT. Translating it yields CASSSWAGGDPPSNQPQHF. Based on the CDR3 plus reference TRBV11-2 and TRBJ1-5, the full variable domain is EAGVAQSPRYKIIEKRQSVAFWCNPISGHATLYWYQQILGQGPKLLIQFQNNGVVDDSQLPKDRFSAERLKGVDSTLKIQPAKLEDSAVYLCASSSWAGGDPPSNQPQHFGDGTRLSIL.

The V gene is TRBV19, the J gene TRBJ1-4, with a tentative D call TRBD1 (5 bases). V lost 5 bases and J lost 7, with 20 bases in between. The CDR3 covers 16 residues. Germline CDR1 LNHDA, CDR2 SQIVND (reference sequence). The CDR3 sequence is CASSPPTAGWIEKLFF. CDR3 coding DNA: TGTGCCAGTAGTCCGCCGACAGCGGGGTGGATTGAAAAACTGTTTTTT.

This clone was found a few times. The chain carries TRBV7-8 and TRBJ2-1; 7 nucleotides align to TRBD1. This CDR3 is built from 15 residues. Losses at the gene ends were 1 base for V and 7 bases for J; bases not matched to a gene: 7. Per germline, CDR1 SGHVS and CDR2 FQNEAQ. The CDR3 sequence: CASSLEQGFENEQFF. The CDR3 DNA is TGTGCCAGCAGCTTAGAACAGGGGTTTGAGAATGAGCAGTTCTTC.

The DNA for the CDR3 is TGTGCCAGCAGCCCGCGCGTTCGGGAGACCCAGTACTTC. This codes for CASSPRVRETQYF. This chain joins TRBV11-3 and TRBJ2-5; D remains ambiguous. Germline V gives CDR1 SGHNT, CDR2 YENEEA. The CDR3 contains 13 residues. Trimming pared 5 bases from V and 5 bases from J, leaving 12 bases between.

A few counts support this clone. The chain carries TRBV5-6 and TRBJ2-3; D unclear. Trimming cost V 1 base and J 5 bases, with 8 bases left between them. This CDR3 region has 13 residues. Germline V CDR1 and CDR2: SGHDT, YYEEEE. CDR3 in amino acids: CASSLQFLDTQYF. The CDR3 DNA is TGTGCCAGCAGCTTGCAGTTTTTAGATACGCAGTATTTT.

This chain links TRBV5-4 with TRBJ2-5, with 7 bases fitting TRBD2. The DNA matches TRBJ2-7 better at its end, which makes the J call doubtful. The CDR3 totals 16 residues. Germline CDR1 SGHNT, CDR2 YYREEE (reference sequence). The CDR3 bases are TGTGCCAGCAGCTTGATGGGGAGGGGAGTCTCCTACGAGCAGTACTTC. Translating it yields CASSLMGRGVSYEQYF.

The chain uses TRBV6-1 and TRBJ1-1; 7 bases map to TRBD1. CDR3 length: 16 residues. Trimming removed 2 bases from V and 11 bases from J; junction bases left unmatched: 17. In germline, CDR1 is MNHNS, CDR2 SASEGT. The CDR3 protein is CASSEYQGGPSSKAFF. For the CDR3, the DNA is TGTGCCAGCAGTGAATACCAAGGGGGCCCCTCAAGTAAGGCTTTCTTT.

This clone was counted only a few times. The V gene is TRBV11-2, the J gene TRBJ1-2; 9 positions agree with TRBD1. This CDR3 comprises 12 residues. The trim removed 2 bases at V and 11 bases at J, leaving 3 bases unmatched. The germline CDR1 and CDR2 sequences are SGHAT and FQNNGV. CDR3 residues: CASSLIDRGYTF. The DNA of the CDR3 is TGTGCCAGCAGCTTAATAGACAGGGGGTACACCTTC.

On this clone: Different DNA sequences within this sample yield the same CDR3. This CDR3 reads CASSLEDNGYGYTF. The DNA for the CDR3 is TGTGCCAGCAGTTTAGAAGACAATGGCTATGGCTACACCTTC. The chain carries TRBV28 and TRBJ1-2, with D hard to call. V was cut by 2 bases and J by 4 bases, with 11 bases left in between. This CDR3 region has 14 residues. Looked up from germline, CDR1 is MDHEN and CDR2 is SYDVKM.

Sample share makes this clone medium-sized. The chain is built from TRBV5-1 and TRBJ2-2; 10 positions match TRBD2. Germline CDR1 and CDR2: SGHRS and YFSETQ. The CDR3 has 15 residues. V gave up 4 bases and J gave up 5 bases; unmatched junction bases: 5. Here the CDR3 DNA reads TGCGCCAGCAGCGTCCTAGCGGGAGATACCGGGGAGCTGTTTTTT. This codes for CASSVLAGDTGELFF. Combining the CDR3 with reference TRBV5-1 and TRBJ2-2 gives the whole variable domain KAGVTQTPRYLIKTRGQQVTLSCSPISGHRSVSWYQQTPGQGLQFLFEYFSETQRNKGNFPGRFSGRQFSNSRSEMNVSTLELGDSALYLCASSVLAGDTGELFFGEGSRLTVL.

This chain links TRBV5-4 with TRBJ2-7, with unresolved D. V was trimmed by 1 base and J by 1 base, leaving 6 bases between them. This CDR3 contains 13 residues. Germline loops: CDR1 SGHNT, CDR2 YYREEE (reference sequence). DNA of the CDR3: TGTGCCAGCAGCTTGCCTCCGTCCTACGAGCAGTACTTC. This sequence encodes CASSLPPSYEQYF.

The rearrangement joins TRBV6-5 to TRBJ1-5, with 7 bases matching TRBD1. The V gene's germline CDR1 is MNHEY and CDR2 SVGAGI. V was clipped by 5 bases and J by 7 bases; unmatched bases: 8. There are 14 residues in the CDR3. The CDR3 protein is CASSLSRGRQPQHF. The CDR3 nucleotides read TGTGCCAGCAGTCTCTCAAGGGGGCGGCAGCCCCAGCATTTT.

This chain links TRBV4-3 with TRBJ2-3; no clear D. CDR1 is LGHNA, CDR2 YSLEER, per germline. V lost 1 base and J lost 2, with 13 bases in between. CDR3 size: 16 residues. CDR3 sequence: CASSQGLPENTDTQYF. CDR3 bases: TGCGCCAGCAGCCAAGGGCTCCCGGAAAACACAGATACGCAGTATTTT.